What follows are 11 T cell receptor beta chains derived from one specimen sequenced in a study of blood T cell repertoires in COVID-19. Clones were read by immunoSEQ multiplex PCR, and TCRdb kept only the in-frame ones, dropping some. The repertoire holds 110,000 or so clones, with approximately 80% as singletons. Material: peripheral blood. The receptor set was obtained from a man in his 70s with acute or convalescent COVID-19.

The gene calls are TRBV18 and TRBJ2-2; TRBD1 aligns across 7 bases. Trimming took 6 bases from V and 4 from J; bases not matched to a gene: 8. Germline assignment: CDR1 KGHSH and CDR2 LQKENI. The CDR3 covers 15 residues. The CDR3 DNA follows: TGTGCCAGCTCTCGAACAGGGGCCCCCACCGGGGAGCTGTTTTTT. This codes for CASSRTGAPTGELFF.

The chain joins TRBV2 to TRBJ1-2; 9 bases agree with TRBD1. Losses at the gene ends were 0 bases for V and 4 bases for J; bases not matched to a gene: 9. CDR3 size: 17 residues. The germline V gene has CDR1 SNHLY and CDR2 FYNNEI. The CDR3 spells CASSEAPQGALGYGYTF. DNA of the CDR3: TGTGCCAGCAGTGAAGCGCCACAGGGGGCGCTCGGCTATGGCTACACCTTC. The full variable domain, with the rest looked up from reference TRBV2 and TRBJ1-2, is EPEVTQTPSHQVTQMGQEVILRCVPISNHLYFYWYRQILGQKVEFLVSFYNNEISEKSEIFDDQFSVERPDGSNFTLKIRSTKLEDSAMYFCASSEAPQGALGYGYTFGSGTRLTVV.

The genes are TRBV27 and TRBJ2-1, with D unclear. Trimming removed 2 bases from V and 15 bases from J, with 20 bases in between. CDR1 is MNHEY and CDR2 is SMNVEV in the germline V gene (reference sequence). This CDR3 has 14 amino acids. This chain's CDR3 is CASSLTRESMSLFF. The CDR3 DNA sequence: TGTGCCAGCAGTTTAACGCGCGAGTCGATGAGTTTGTTCTTC.

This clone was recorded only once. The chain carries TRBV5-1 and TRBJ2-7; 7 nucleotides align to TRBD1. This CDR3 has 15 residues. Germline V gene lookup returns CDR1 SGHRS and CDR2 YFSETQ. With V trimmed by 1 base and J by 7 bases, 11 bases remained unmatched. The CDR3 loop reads CASSLSGQPTGEQYF. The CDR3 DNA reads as TGCGCCAGCAGCTTGTCGGGACAGCCAACTGGGGAGCAGTACTTC.

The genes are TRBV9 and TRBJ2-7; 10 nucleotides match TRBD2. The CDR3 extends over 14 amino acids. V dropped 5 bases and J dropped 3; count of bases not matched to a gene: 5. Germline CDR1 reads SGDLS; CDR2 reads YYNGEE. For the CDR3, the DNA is TGTGCCAGCAGGGGGCTAGCGGGAGACTACGAGCAGTACTTC. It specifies CASRGLAGDYEQYF.

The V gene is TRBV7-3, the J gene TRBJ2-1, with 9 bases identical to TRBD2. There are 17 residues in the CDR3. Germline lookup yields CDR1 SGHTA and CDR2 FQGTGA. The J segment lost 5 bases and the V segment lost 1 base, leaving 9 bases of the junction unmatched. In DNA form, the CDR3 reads TGTGCCAGCAGCTTAAAGCCAATGACTAGCGGTAACAATGAGCAGTTCTTC. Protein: CASSLKPMTSGNNEQFF.

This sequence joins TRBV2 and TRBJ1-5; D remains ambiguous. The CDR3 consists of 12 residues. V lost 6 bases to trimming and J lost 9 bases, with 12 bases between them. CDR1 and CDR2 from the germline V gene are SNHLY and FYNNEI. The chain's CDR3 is CASRPTGGPQHF. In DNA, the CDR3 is TGTGCCAGCAGACCAACGGGAGGGCCCCAGCATTTT.

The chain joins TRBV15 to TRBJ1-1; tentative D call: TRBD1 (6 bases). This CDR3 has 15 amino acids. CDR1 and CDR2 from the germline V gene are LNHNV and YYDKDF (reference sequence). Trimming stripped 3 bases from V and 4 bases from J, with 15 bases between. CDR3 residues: CATSRAPGVGTEAFF. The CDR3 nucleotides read TGTGCCACCAGCAGGGCTCCAGGGGTGGGCACTGAAGCTTTCTTT.

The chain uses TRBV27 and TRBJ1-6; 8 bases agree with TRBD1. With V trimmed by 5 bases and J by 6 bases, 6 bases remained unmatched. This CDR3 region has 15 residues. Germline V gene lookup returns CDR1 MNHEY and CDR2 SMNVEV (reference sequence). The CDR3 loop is CASSTRQGPNSPLHF. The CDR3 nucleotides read TGTGCCAGCAGTACCCGACAGGGGCCTAATTCACCCCTCCACTTT.

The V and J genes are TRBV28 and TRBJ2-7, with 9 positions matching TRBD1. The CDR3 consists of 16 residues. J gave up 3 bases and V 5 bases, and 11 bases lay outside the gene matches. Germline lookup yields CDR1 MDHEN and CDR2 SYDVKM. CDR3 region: CASSPGQGPINYEQYF. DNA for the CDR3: TGTGCCAGCAGTCCCGGACAGGGGCCGATAAACTACGAGCAGTACTTC.

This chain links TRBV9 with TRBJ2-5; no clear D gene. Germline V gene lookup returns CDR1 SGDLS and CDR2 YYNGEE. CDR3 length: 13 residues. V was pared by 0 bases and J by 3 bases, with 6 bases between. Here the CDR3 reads CASSVGLEETQYF. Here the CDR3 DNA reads TGTGCCAGCAGCGTAGGTCTAGAAGAGACCCAGTACTTC.